This is a list of T cell receptor beta chains from one sample in a study of radiation and T cells in renal cell carcinoma. TCRdb's table, derived via immunoSEQ multiplex PCR, lists solely in-frame clones and lacks some. In the table there are roughly 120,000 clones, 75% to 90% of which are singletons. Sequences were derived from blood, sampled from a patient whose treatment included radiotherapy and nephrectomy. These receptor sequences come from a woman aged 60-75 years with renal cell carcinoma. Both conserved end residues are part of each CDR3. A D gene is named only where the DNA matches it firmly. Size is omitted from some rows. Given values are once, few, many or a class for expanded clones.

j_call: TRBJ2-3
v_call: TRBV2
d_call: .
clone_size: once
cdr3_nt: TGTGCCAGCACCGGATTGAGGGGAGATACGCAGTATTTT
cdr3_aa: CASTGLRGDTQYF

j_call: TRBJ2-1
v_call: TRBV2
d_call: .
clone_size: .
cdr3_nt: TGTGCCAGCAGTGCGGACACAGGGAAAGATGAGCAGTTCTTC
cdr3_aa: CASSADTGKDEQFF

j_call: TRBJ2-1
v_call: TRBV19
d_call: .
clone_size: .
cdr3_nt: TGTGCCAGTAGTATCGCGGCGGGGAATGAGCAGTTCTTC
cdr3_aa: CASSIAAGNEQFF

j_call: TRBJ2-2
v_call: TRBV6-1
d_call: TRBD1
clone_size: .
cdr3_nt: TGTGCCAGCAGCGCGGGACAGGGGAGCACCGGGGAGCTGTTTTTT
cdr3_aa: CASSAGQGSTGELFF

j_call: TRBJ2-7
v_call: TRBV9
d_call: .
clone_size: .
cdr3_nt: TGTGCCAGCAGCGCAGGCTACGAGCAGTACTTC
cdr3_aa: CASSAGYEQYF

j_call: TRBJ2-1
v_call: TRBV28
d_call: TRBD2
clone_size: once
cdr3_nt: TGTGCCAGCAGTTTACTCCGACTAGCGGGAGAGTTATCCTACAATGAGCAGTTCTTC
cdr3_aa: CASSLLRLAGELSYNEQFF

j_call: TRBJ1-2
v_call: TRBV5-8
d_call: .
clone_size: .
cdr3_nt: TGTGCCAGCAGCTTGGGTGTGGTTAGCTACACCTTC
cdr3_aa: CASSLGVVSYTF

j_call: TRBJ2-3
v_call: TRBV5-1
d_call: TRBD2
clone_size: .
cdr3_nt: TGCGCCAGCCGGTCCAACCGCGGGAGAACAGATACGCAGTATTTT
cdr3_aa: CASRSNRGRTDTQYF

j_call: TRBJ2-3
v_call: TRBV5-1
d_call: TRBD1
clone_size: .
cdr3_nt: TGCGCCAGCACCATGGGACAGATCTCGGGCACAGATACGCAGTATTTT
cdr3_aa: CASTMGQISGTDTQYF

j_call: TRBJ1-2
v_call: TRBV30
d_call: .
clone_size: .
cdr3_nt: TGTGCCTGGAGCAGGTCCGGGACATCGGGCGGCTACACCTTC
cdr3_aa: CAWSRSGTSGGYTF

j_call: TRBJ2-1
v_call: TRBV5-1
d_call: .
clone_size: .
cdr3_nt: TGCGCCAGCAGCTTGGGACTAGATCCGGCTGAGCAGTTCTTC
cdr3_aa: CASSLGLDPAEQFF

j_call: TRBJ2-7
v_call: TRBV5-1
d_call: .
clone_size: .
cdr3_nt: TGCGCCAGCAGCCGGATCGGGGTATCTTCGACCTACGAGCAGTACTTC
cdr3_aa: CASSRIGVSSTYEQYF

j_call: TRBJ2-2
v_call: TRBV2
d_call: .
clone_size: few
cdr3_nt: TGTGCCAGCGGACAGAACACCGGGGAGCTGTTTTTT
cdr3_aa: CASGQNTGELFF

j_call: TRBJ2-3
v_call: TRBV4-2
d_call: .
clone_size: .
cdr3_nt: TGTGCCAGCAGCCAAGAAAGGGCAGGGGGGAGGGATACGCAGTATTTT
cdr3_aa: CASSQERAGGRDTQYF

j_call: TRBJ1-4
v_call: TRBV5-1
d_call: .
clone_size: .
cdr3_nt: TGCGCCAGCAGCTTGGCGTCAACTAATGAAAAACTGTTTTTT
cdr3_aa: CASSLASTNEKLFF

j_call: TRBJ2-1
v_call: TRBV5-1
d_call: .
clone_size: .
cdr3_nt: TGCGCCAGCAGCTTGGAGGGACTTAATCCCAATGAGCAGTTCTTC
cdr3_aa: CASSLEGLNPNEQFF

j_call: TRBJ2-1
v_call: TRBV2
d_call: .
clone_size: few
cdr3_nt: TGTGCCAGCAGTGGACAGCCTCAATACAATGAGCAGTTCTTC
cdr3_aa: CASSGQPQYNEQFF

j_call: TRBJ2-7
v_call: TRBV7-3
d_call: .
clone_size: few
cdr3_nt: TGTGCCAGCAGCTTAATGGCGACGCAGGACGAGCAGTACTTC
cdr3_aa: CASSLMATQDEQYF

j_call: TRBJ1-5
v_call: TRBV27
d_call: .
clone_size: .
cdr3_nt: TGTGCCAGCGGTCACAATAGCAATCAGCCCCAGCATTTT
cdr3_aa: CASGHNSNQPQHF

j_call: TRBJ1-1
v_call: TRBV7-3
d_call: .
clone_size: .
cdr3_nt: TGTGCCAGCAGCCCCGGGAGTGGGAACACTGAAGCTTTCTTT
cdr3_aa: CASSPGSGNTEAFF

j_call: TRBJ2-7
v_call: TRBV5-1
d_call: TRBD2
clone_size: .
cdr3_nt: TGCGCCAGCAGCTTGGCCACACTAGCGGGCACCTACGAGCAGTACTTC
cdr3_aa: CASSLATLAGTYEQYF

j_call: TRBJ1-5
v_call: TRBV15
d_call: .
clone_size: .
cdr3_nt: TGTGCCACCAGCTTTGGGCGGACCAATCAGCCCCAGCATTTT
cdr3_aa: CATSFGRTNQPQHF

j_call: TRBJ1-1
v_call: TRBV6-5
d_call: TRBD1
clone_size: .
cdr3_nt: TGTGCCAGCGCGGACAGGGGGCGCAGGAACACTGAAGCTTTCTTT
cdr3_aa: CASADRGRRNTEAFF

j_call: TRBJ2-1
v_call: TRBV6-5
d_call: .
clone_size: .
cdr3_nt: TGTGCCAGCAGTTACTCCGAGCCGAGCTCCTACAATGAGCAGTTCTTC
cdr3_aa: CASSYSEPSSYNEQFF